These 17 T cell receptor beta chains were sequenced from one sample in a study of cytomegalovirus exposure and HLA in healthy donors. 13 Jbeta primers and 60 Vbeta primers were used for the PCR. Clones were read by immunoSEQ multiplex PCR, and TCRdb kept only the in-frame ones, dropping some. There are approximately 170,000 clones in the sample, with 0.79% held by the top ten. The specimen sequenced was PBMCs. Receptors originate from a woman aged 18-29 years in good health and CMV-seropositive.

The genes are TRBV20-1 and TRBJ1-1, with D possibly being TRBD1 (5 bases). The V end lost 3 bases, the J end lost 6 bases, and 8 bases lay between the germline ends. Germline V gene sequence: CDR1 DFQATT, CDR2 SNEGSKA (reference sequence). The CDR3 is made up of 11 amino acids. This CDR3 is CSARGGAEAFF. The CDR3, as DNA: TGCAGTGCTAGGGGGGGGGCTGAAGCTTTCTTT.

The V and J genes are TRBV27 and TRBJ1-2, with TRBD1 identical over 8 bases. V shed 0 bases, J shed 2 bases, and the junction held 2 bases outside the gene matches. The CDR3 covers 15 residues. Per the germline V gene, CDR1 is MNHEY and CDR2 is SMNVEV (reference sequence). CDR3 region: CASSLSDRDNYGYTF. The CDR3 DNA reads as TGTGCCAGCAGTTTATCGGACAGGGACAACTATGGCTACACCTTC.

The J gene is TRBJ2-1, the V gene TRBV7-2, with no clear D. Trimming removed 1 base at V and 4 bases at J, with 5 bases between. This CDR3 has 13 residues. Germline-derived CDR1 and CDR2 are SGHTA and FQGNSA. For the CDR3, the DNA is TGTGCCAGCAGCTTAGACAGTTACAATGAGCAGTTCTTC. The encoded protein is CASSLDSYNEQFF.

The V and J genes are TRBV18 and TRBJ2-1; 9 bases are shared with TRBD2. V shed 3 bases and J 6 bases; nucleotides not matched to a gene: 3. Germline V lookup: CDR1 KGHSH, CDR2 LQKENI. The CDR3 consists of 14 residues. CDR3 loop: CASSPGLATNEQFF. DNA for the CDR3: TGTGCCAGCTCACCGGGACTAGCCACCAATGAGCAGTTCTTC.

The V gene is TRBV10-3, the J gene TRBJ1-4; a weak D match, TRBD1 (6 bases). The CDR3 runs 15 residues. V was trimmed by 2 bases and J by 4 bases, leaving 11 bases between them. CDR1 is ENHRY and CDR2 is SYGVKD in the germline V gene. CDR3 amino acids: CAISETGGINEKLFF. CDR3 nucleotides: TGTGCCATCAGTGAGACGGGGGGCATTAATGAAAAACTGTTTTTT.

This rearrangement joins TRBV2 to TRBJ1-2, with a possible D match to TRBD1 (5 bases). The V gene's germline CDR1 is SNHLY and CDR2 FYNNEI. The CDR3 spans 13 residues. The V and J ends lost 2 bases and 8 bases respectively, with 12 bases between them. This CDR3 reads CASSENQGGGYTF. The CDR3 nucleotides are TGTGCCAGCAGTGAAAACCAGGGAGGAGGCTACACCTTC. Combining the CDR3 with reference TRBV2 and TRBJ1-2 gives the whole variable domain EPEVTQTPSHQVTQMGQEVILRCVPISNHLYFYWYRQILGQKVEFLVSFYNNEISEKSEIFDDQFSVERPDGSNFTLKIRSTKLEDSAMYFCASSENQGGGYTFGSGTRLTVV.

V usage is TRBV29-1 and J usage is TRBJ1-2; D is undetermined. V was trimmed by 6 bases and J by 0 bases, leaving 11 bases between them. Germline V CDR1 and CDR2: SQVTM, ANQGSEA. The CDR3 contains 13 residues. CDR3 sequence reads: CSVATGTNYGYTF. The CDR3 DNA reads as TGCAGCGTGGCGACGGGGACTAACTATGGCTACACCTTC.

V and J are TRBV28 and TRBJ1-1; D gene ambiguous. Trimming took off 1 base at V and 0 bases at J, with 3 bases between the two ends. Germline CDR1 and CDR2: MDHEN and SYDVKM. This CDR3 comprises 13 residues. The CDR3 nucleotides read TGTGCCAGCAGTTTATTTATGAACACTGAAGCTTTCTTT. The encoded protein is CASSLFMNTEAFF.

The genes are TRBV5-1 and TRBJ1-2; 7 nucleotides agree with TRBD1. CDR3 length: 13 residues. With V trimmed by 4 bases and J by 4 bases, 4 bases remained unmatched. CDR1 is SGHRS, CDR2 YFSETQ, per germline. Written as DNA, the CDR3 is TGCGCCAGCAGCAGGGACAGAGCCTATGGCTACACCTTC. This translates into CASSRDRAYGYTF.

V gene TRBV4-1 combines with J gene TRBJ2-5, with 8 positions matching TRBD1. The DNA end favors TRBJ2-7, so the J call may be wrong. The CDR3 extends over 15 amino acids. Germline CDR1 is MGHRA and CDR2 is YSYEKL. CDR3 amino acids: CASSREDRANYEQYF. For the CDR3, the DNA is TGCGCCAGCAGTAGAGAGGACAGGGCCAACTACGAGCAGTACTTC.

To note about this clone: Other DNA sequences in the sample encode the same CDR3. The chain joins TRBV27 to TRBJ2-7, with D maybe TRBD2 (6 bases). Trimming took off 3 bases at V and 3 bases at J, with 9 bases between the two ends. The CDR3 has 13 amino acids. Looked up from germline, CDR1 is MNHEY and CDR2 is SMNVEV (reference sequence). CDR3 in amino acids: CASSLGGGYEQYF. CDR3 nucleotide sequence: TGTGCCAGCAGTTTGGGAGGTGGCTACGAGCAGTACTTC.

The V gene is TRBV7-7, the J gene TRBJ2-5; TRBD2 might be the D (5 bases). Trimming removed 4 bases at V and 3 bases at J, with 15 bases between. In germline, CDR1 is SSHAT, CDR2 FNYEAQ (reference sequence). The CDR3 contains 15 residues. The CDR3 reads CASSSGRAVKETQYF. DNA of the CDR3: TGTGCCAGCAGCTCCGGAAGAGCGGTCAAAGAGACCCAGTACTTC.

The chain uses TRBV12-5 and TRBJ2-2, with D hard to call. CDR1 is LGHNT and CDR2 is FRNRAP in the germline V gene. Deletions cut 7 bases from V and 1 base from J, with 10 bases between. The CDR3 runs 14 residues. The DNA for the CDR3 is TGTGCTAGTGCCCTTTCCAGGAACACCGGGGAGCTGTTTTTT. This encodes CASALSRNTGELFF.

The rearrangement joins TRBV2 to TRBJ1-3, with D possibly TRBD1 on 5 matching bases. CDR1 and CDR2 (germline): SNHLY, FYNNEI. Trimming left V 4 bases short and J 0 bases short, with 10 bases between. The CDR3 is made up of 15 amino acids. The CDR3 bases are TGTGCCAGCAGTGGCGGGGGGTCCTCTGGAAACACCATATATTTT. Translation: CASSGGGSSGNTIYF. The variable domain in full, with the rest retrieved from reference TRBV2 and TRBJ1-3, is EPEVTQTPSHQVTQMGQEVILRCVPISNHLYFYWYRQILGQKVEFLVSFYNNEISEKSEIFDDQFSVERPDGSNFTLKIRSTKLEDSAMYFCASSGGGSSGNTIYFGEGSWLTVV.

The chain carries TRBV18 and TRBJ1-5; D gene ambiguous. The germline CDR1 and CDR2 sequences are KGHSH and LQKENI. V lost 3 bases and J 5 bases, leaving 11 bases between the germline ends. The CDR3 loop spans 14 amino acids. The CDR3 sequence is CASSPQPGDQPQHF. The CDR3 DNA follows: TGTGCCAGCTCACCGCAACCGGGAGATCAGCCCCAGCATTTT.

This chain links TRBV4-1 with TRBJ2-1, with 12 bases that match TRBD2. Losses at the gene ends were 5 bases for V and 6 bases for J; bases not matched to a gene: 8. CDR1 and CDR2 from the germline V gene are MGHRA and YSYEKL. The CDR3 loop spans 16 amino acids. The CDR3 DNA reads TGCGCCAGCAGCTCTCCTAGCGGGGGGGCCAGCAATGAGCAGTTCTTC. This gives the protein CASSSPSGGASNEQFF.

The genes are TRBV7-8 and TRBJ2-7; 11 bases are a match to TRBD2. The germline gives CDR1 SGHVS, CDR2 FQNEAQ. After removal of 1 base from V and 6 bases from J, the junction contained 5 bases not matched to a gene. CDR3 length equals 15 residues. CDR3 DNA sequence: TGTGCCAGCAGCTTAGGACTAGCGGGGCGCCGCGAGCAGTACTTC. Encoded protein: CASSLGLAGRREQYF.